The 27 T cell receptor beta chains below were found in one sample sequenced in a study of shared clonotypes between healthy human individuals. TCRdb's table, derived via immunoSEQ multiplex PCR, lists solely in-frame clones and lacks some. This table has roughly 500,000 clones, almost 97% appearing once. The source material was naive CD4+ T cells sorted from blood. Subset indicated: CD45RA+ positively selected. The source of these receptors is a woman under 40 in good health.

The chain uses TRBV19 and TRBJ2-2; D is possibly TRBD2 (6 bases). Trimming shortened V by 1 base and J by 5 bases, and 11 bases separated the two germline ends. CDR1 and CDR2 (germline): LNHDA, SQIVND (reference sequence). The length of the CDR3 is 15 residues. The CDR3: CASSIVAGSTGELFF. DNA for the CDR3: TGTGCCAGTAGTATAGTCGCGGGGTCAACCGGGGAGCTGTTTTTT. The complete variable domain, with remaining parts taken from reference TRBV19 and TRBJ2-2, reads DGGITQSPKYLFRKEGQNVTLSCEQNLNHDAMYWYRQDPGQGLRLIYYSQIVNDFQKGDIAEGYSVSREKKESFPLTVTSAQKNPTAFYLCASSIVAGSTGELFFGEGSRLTVL.

The CDR3 loop is CASSQDPGGTTYNEQFF. CDR3 nucleotides: TGCGCCAGCAGCCAAGATCCGGGGGGGACTACCTACAATGAGCAGTTCTTC. The chain recombines TRBV4-1 with TRBJ2-1; 8 bases map to TRBD2. V shed 0 bases and J 2 bases; nucleotides not matched to a gene: 6. Germline V gene data show CDR1 as MGHRA and CDR2 as YSYEKL. The CDR3 contains 17 residues.

The chain links TRBV30 to TRBJ1-4, with TRBD1 identical over 12 bases. CDR3 length equals 14 residues. Germline CDR1 GTSNPN, CDR2 SVGIG (reference sequence). Unmatched junction bases numbered 3, after V lost 3 bases and J lost 7 bases. The CDR3 DNA follows: TGTGCCTGGAGCGGGACAGGGGGCTTTGAAAAACTGTTTTTT. Translation gives CAWSGTGGFEKLFF.

The chain combines TRBV7-9 with TRBJ1-1; D unclear. This CDR3 is built from 13 residues. The germline V gene encodes CDR1 SEHNR and CDR2 FQNEAQ (reference sequence). The germline V and J ends were trimmed by 6 bases and 7 bases, with 15 bases remaining between them. CDR3 amino acids: CASSLFSRNEAFF. The CDR3 DNA is TGTGCCAGCAGTCTATTCAGTCGCAATGAAGCTTTCTTT.

The chain is built from TRBV6-1 and TRBJ1-3; D may be TRBD1 (5 bases). The ends were cut back, 2 bases at V and 1 base at J, with 9 bases in the middle. Germline CDR1 and CDR2: MNHNS and SASEGT. The CDR3 loop spans 15 amino acids. As DNA, the CDR3 is TGTGCCAGCAGTGAACTGACAGCTTCTGGAAACACCATATATTTT. As protein: CASSELTASGNTIYF.

This clone is a singleton in its sample. The genes are TRBV7-9 and TRBJ2-6; D unresolved. Germline assignment: CDR1 SEHNR and CDR2 FQNEAQ (reference sequence). Trimming took 11 bases from V and 0 from J, leaving 8 bases between them. CDR3 length: 13 residues. Written as DNA, the CDR3 is TGTGCCGGGCGGAGCTCTGGGGCCAACGTCCTGACTTTC. Its translation: CAGRSSGANVLTF.

This chain joins TRBV7-8 and TRBJ2-6; D uncertain. Trimming took off 2 bases at V and 0 bases at J, with 5 bases between the two ends. The germline gives CDR1 SGHVS, CDR2 FQNEAQ. The CDR3 has 15 amino acids. The CDR3: CASSLFGSGANVLTF. DNA of the CDR3: TGTGCCAGCAGCTTATTCGGCTCTGGGGCCAACGTCCTGACTTTC.

V gene TRBV28 combines with J gene TRBJ2-5; 8 nucleotides align to TRBD2. The tail of the sequence fits TRBJ2-7 better, so the J call may be wrong. Germline lookup yields CDR1 MDHEN and CDR2 SYDVKM. The CDR3 has 12 residues. In DNA, the CDR3 is TGTGCCAGCACCGGGGGGGCGTACGAGCAGTACTTC. Amino acid sequence: CASTGGAYEQYF.

Details on this clone: Other DNA sequences in this specimen translate into the identical CDR3. J is TRBJ2-7 and V is TRBV18, with 7 bases fitting TRBD1. The CDR3 is 13 residues long. Trimming cost V 3 bases and J 3 bases; bases outside gene matches: 2. Per the germline V gene, CDR1 is KGHSH and CDR2 is LQKENI. CDR3 nucleotides: TGTGCCAGCTCACCGGGACAGAGCTACGAGCAGTACTTC. Translated: CASSPGQSYEQYF.

This clone came up a few times. The CDR3 here is CASSYEAGVTGELFF. The DNA for the CDR3 is TGTGCCAGCAGTTACGAAGCGGGAGTCACCGGGGAGCTGTTTTTT. The chain uses TRBV6-5 and TRBJ2-2, with 8 bases aligning to TRBD2. CDR1 and CDR2 from the germline V gene are MNHEY and SVGAGI. The V segment lost 2 bases and the J segment 4 bases; nucleotides outside the gene matches: 3. The CDR3 runs to 15 residues.

The chain links TRBV30 to TRBJ2-7; D not resolved. Germline-derived CDR1 and CDR2 are GTSNPN and SVGIG (reference sequence). There are 11 residues in the CDR3. V was cut by 5 bases and J by 4 bases, with 9 bases left in between. DNA for the CDR3: TGTGCCTGGGGGCTAGATTACGAGCAGTACTTC. It translates to CAWGLDYEQYF.

The chain's CDR3 is CASSLAGPGNTIYF. As DNA, the CDR3 is TGTGCCAGCAGCTTGGCAGGGCCTGGAAACACCATATATTTT. The chain employs TRBV7-7 and TRBJ1-3, with a tentative D call TRBD1 (5 bases). The V end lost 3 bases, the J end lost 2 bases, and 8 bases lay between the germline ends. The CDR3 has 14 amino acids. Germline CDR1 and CDR2: SSHAT and FNYEAQ (reference sequence).

The chain recombines TRBV25-1 with TRBJ2-5, with TRBD2 matching 14 bases. This CDR3 contains 14 residues. CDR1 is MGHDK, CDR2 SYGVNS, per germline. The junction had 1 base not matched to a gene; V was cut back by 5 bases and J by 5 bases. In nucleotides, the CDR3 is TGTGCCAGCAGTAGGACTAGCGGGGGGGAGACCCAGTACTTC. Its protein product is CASSRTSGGETQYF.

The rearrangement joins TRBV4-1 to TRBJ2-1, with 7 positions matching TRBD2. The V and J ends lost 4 bases and 12 bases, in that order; junction bases with no gene match: 12. CDR3 length: 14 amino acids. The V gene's germline CDR1 is MGHRA and CDR2 YSYEKL. The CDR3: CASSREGTASRQFF. For the CDR3, the DNA is TGCGCCAGCAGCCGGGAGGGTACAGCTTCCAGGCAGTTCTTC.

J is TRBJ2-7 and V is TRBV6-1, with D unresolved. The CDR3 length is 14 residues. Trimming took 2 bases from V and 5 from J, leaving 13 bases between them. In germline, CDR1 is MNHNS, CDR2 SASEGT. Here the CDR3 reads CASSESDRKDEQYF. The DNA of the CDR3 is TGTGCCAGCAGTGAATCGGACCGGAAGGACGAGCAGTACTTC.

This rearrangement joins TRBV19 to TRBJ1-4, with TRBD1 as a possible D gene (6 bases). The CDR3 runs to 19 residues. In germline, CDR1 is LNHDA, CDR2 SQIVND (reference sequence). The V gene lost 6 bases and the J gene lost 0 bases, with 23 bases spanning the gap. DNA for the CDR3: TGTGCCAGTAGAAGTGGGGGCGGAAAGTACACGTCAACTAATGAAAAACTGTTTTTT. It is translated as CASRSGGGKYTSTNEKLFF.

This sequence joins TRBV28 and TRBJ1-5; 7 nucleotides align to TRBD1. The CDR3 has 13 amino acids. CDR1 is MDHEN, CDR2 SYDVKM, per germline. V dropped 6 bases and J dropped 5; count of bases not matched to a gene: 4. DNA for the CDR3: TGTGCCAGCAGAGGACAGGCCCATCAGCCCCAGCATTTT. Translating gives CASRGQAHQPQHF.

V gene TRBV5-3 combines with J gene TRBJ2-7, with 7 bases matching TRBD2. TRBV5-3 is designated an ORF whose function remains uncertain. Trimming at V came to 8 bases and at J to 4 bases, leaving 12 bases not matched to a gene. The CDR3 contains 14 residues. In DNA form, the CDR3 reads TGTGCCAGCAGCCAAGAGGGGAGGGGATACGAGCAGTACTTC. It yields the protein CASSQEGRGYEQYF.

The chain is built from TRBV29-1 and TRBJ2-7, with 11 bases that match TRBD2. CDR3 length: 13 residues. Germline values: CDR1 SQVTM, CDR2 ANQGSEA. Trimming took 8 bases from V and 0 from J; bases not matched to a gene: 3. CDR3 sequence: CSTGTSGSYEQYF. The CDR3 DNA reads TGCAGCACCGGGACTAGCGGCTCCTACGAGCAGTACTTC.

This chain joins TRBV10-2 and TRBJ2-2; D tentatively fits TRBD1 or TRBD2 (5 bases each). Trimming took 10 bases from V and 3 from J, leaving 18 bases between them. The germline CDR1 and CDR2 sequences are WSHSY and SAAADI. The CDR3 totals 15 residues. The CDR3 nucleotides read TGCGCCACCCTGAGGGGTGACTCTTACACCGGGGAGCTGTTTTTT. Its protein product is CATLRGDSYTGELFF.

The V and J genes are TRBV6-1 and TRBJ1-1; D not certain. CDR1 is MNHNS, CDR2 SASEGT, per germline. The V end was cut by 8 bases, the J end by 10 bases, with 17 bases between. The CDR3 contains 12 residues. The CDR3 is CASVVGSAVAFF. For the CDR3, the DNA is TGTGCCAGCGTAGTGGGGTCAGCGGTAGCTTTCTTT.

J is TRBJ1-1 and V is TRBV27, with 11 bases identical to TRBD1. V was pared by 1 base and J by 1 base, with 14 bases of the junction left unmatched. The CDR3 runs to 20 residues. Germline V lookup: CDR1 MNHEY, CDR2 SMNVEV (reference sequence). DNA for the CDR3: TGTGCCAGCAGTTTATGGTACGCGGGACAGGGGGTTTTTAAGAACACTGAAGCTTTCTTT. Protein: CASSLWYAGQGVFKNTEAFF.

The V call is TRBV2, the J call TRBJ1-5; a weak D match, TRBD1 (6 bases). Trimming left V 2 bases short and J 7 bases short, with 12 bases between. Germline CDR1 reads SNHLY; CDR2 reads FYNNEI. The CDR3 is made up of 14 amino acids. The CDR3 spells CASSERAGAQPQHF. The CDR3 nucleotides are TGTGCCAGCAGTGAACGGGCAGGGGCACAGCCCCAGCATTTT.

This clone occurred once. V usage is TRBV5-1 and J usage is TRBJ2-3; no definite D call. V lost 6 bases to trimming and J lost 0 bases, with 5 bases between them. The CDR3 sequence is 12 residues long. From germline, CDR1 is SGHRS and CDR2 YFSETQ. Here the CDR3 reads CASTGSTDTQYF. The CDR3 DNA reads as TGCGCCAGCACCGGCAGCACAGATACGCAGTATTTT.

This clone has just one count. The chain couples TRBV9 to TRBJ2-2; TRBD2 might be the D (6 bases). Trimming cost V 4 bases and J 6 bases, with 25 bases left between them. The CDR3 totals 18 residues. The germline CDR1 and CDR2 sequences are SGDLS and YYNGEE. The CDR3 coding sequence is TGTGCCAGCAGCACGTACCTTGGCACTAGCTTTGGTGCCGGGGAGCTGTTTTTT. Protein: CASSTYLGTSFGAGELFF. Full variable domain (rest looked up from reference TRBV9 and TRBJ2-2): DSGVTQTPKHLITATGQRVTLRCSPRSGDLSVYWYQQSLDQGLQFLIQYYNGEERAKGNILERFSAQQFPDLHSELNLSSLELGDSALYFCASSTYLGTSFGAGELFFGEGSRLTVL.

The gene calls are TRBV5-1 and TRBJ2-7; 10 bases are a match to TRBD1. CDR3 size: 14 residues. The V gene end was trimmed by 5 bases and the J gene end by 3 bases; junction bases not matched to a gene: 5. Germline assignment: CDR1 SGHRS and CDR2 YFSETQ. The CDR3 DNA follows: TGCGCCAGCAGACCCGGGACAGGGGACTACGAGCAGTACTTC. It codes for CASRPGTGDYEQYF. Supplemented by reference TRBV5-1 and TRBJ2-7, the full variable domain reads KAGVTQTPRYLIKTRGQQVTLSCSPISGHRSVSWYQQTPGQGLQFLFEYFSETQRNKGNFPGRFSGRQFSNSRSEMNVSTLELGDSALYLCASRPGTGDYEQYFGPGTRLTVT.

The sample holds one count of this clone. V usage is TRBV7-2 and J usage is TRBJ1-3; D might be TRBD1 (5 bases). Germline V gene lookup returns CDR1 SGHTA and CDR2 FQGNSA. V was trimmed by 1 base and J by 6 bases, leaving 16 bases between them. CDR3 length equals 16 residues. The CDR3: CASSLDPAGMENTIYF. In DNA form, the CDR3 reads TGTGCCAGCAGCTTAGACCCGGCAGGGATGGAAAACACCATATATTTT.